This TCR beta chain comes out of a study of blood T cells in healthy people across ages. This CDR3 region has 14 residues. With a J-beta primer mix and a sample-barcoded 5' primer, a second PCR ran about 6 to 11 cycles. In TCRdb, the 5' RACE reads were re-called with MiXCR into one record per CDR3 protein. The profile shows roughly 1,100,000 distinct CDR3 sequences, roughly a quarter of them singletons. This clonotype was seen more than once but under ten times. Russia was home to the donors, healthy Caucasian individuals aged about 6 to 90. These sequences were also reported in another study, on T cells of mothers and their children. Per that study: About six children, together with their three healthy Caucasian mothers, made up the donors.

Sequencing was carried out using blood. The sequence came from a girl aged 2 to 10 in good health. The V gene is TRBV12-3 or TRBV12-4, the J gene TRBJ2-5; D not resolved. TRBJ2-7 matches the DNA end more closely, so the J call is doubtful. CDR3 sequence reads: CASTDRRTPYEQYF. The CDR3 region has the DNA TGTGCCAGCACCGATCGCCGCACACCCTACGAGCAGTACTTC.